This T cell receptor beta chain originates from a study of PD-1 blockade in classical Hodgkin lymphoma. Method: immunoSEQ multiplex PCR; TCRdb's copy keeps in-frame clones and lacks some. The sample lists fewer than 30,000 clones; roughly 83% were seen once. All trial patients relapsed after autologous stem cell transplantation. This CDR3 comprises 14 residues. The V end lost 5 bases, the J end lost 1 base, and 11 bases lay between the germline ends. Germline CDR1 and CDR2: MNHEY and SVGAGI. The sequence was obtained from a human donor with classical Hodgkin lymphoma. Sequenced material: peripheral blood mononuclear cells (PBMCs), taken before the second cycle of nivolumab. J is TRBJ1-1 and V is TRBV6-5, with D unclear. The CDR3 DNA follows: TGTGCCAGCAGTAGGAGGCGGACGAACACTGAAGCTTTCTTT. Translation gives CASSRRRTNTEAFF.